This T cell receptor (beta chain) was captured by sequencing in a study of blood T cell repertoires in COVID-19. Overall study: Donors in the United States, Italy and Spain gave samples during acute or convalescent COVID-19. T cells, B-cell-depleted T cells, or PBMCs supplied cDNA or gDNA.

This clone was recorded once. In germline, CDR1 is MDHEN, CDR2 SYDVKM. After removal of 5 bases from V and 13 bases from J, the junction contained 13 bases not matched to a gene. The CDR3 is 15 residues long. Source study methods: Amplification of reference gene primers provided the estimated nucleated cell counts. The method was immunoSEQ multiplex PCR; TCRdb's version includes in-frame clones alone and lacks a portion of them. V, J and clone size are those of that table, while D and trimming were read from the DNA. The sample carries fewer than 500,000 clones, around 90% recorded once. A Seattle source enrolled patients during active infection and followed them longitudinally.

The sequenced sample consisted of peripheral blood. The genes are TRBV28 and TRBJ2-1, with TRBD1 matching 11 bases. This clonotype was obtained from a man aged 18 to 35 with COVID-19, enrolled during active disease. CDR3 sequence: CASSVAGTGGGYQFF. The CDR3 DNA is TGTGCCAGCAGTGTGGCCGGGACAGGGGGGGGATACCAGTTCTTC.